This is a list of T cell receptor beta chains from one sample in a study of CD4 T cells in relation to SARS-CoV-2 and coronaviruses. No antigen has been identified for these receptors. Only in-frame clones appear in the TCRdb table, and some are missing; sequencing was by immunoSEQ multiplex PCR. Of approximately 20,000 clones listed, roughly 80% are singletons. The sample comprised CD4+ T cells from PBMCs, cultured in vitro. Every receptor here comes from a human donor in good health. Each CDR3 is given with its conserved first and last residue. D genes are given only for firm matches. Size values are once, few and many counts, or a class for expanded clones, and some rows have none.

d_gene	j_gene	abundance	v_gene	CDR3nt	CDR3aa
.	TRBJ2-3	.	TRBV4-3	TGCGCCAGCAGCCAAGAAGGCTTTGGGTTATCAGATACGCAGTATTTT	CASSQEGFGLSDTQYF
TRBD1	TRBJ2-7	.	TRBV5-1	TGCGCCAGCAGCGAGGGGACAGGTGCAGCCTACGAGCAGTACTTC	CASSEGTGAAYEQYF
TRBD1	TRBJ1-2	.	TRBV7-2	TGTGCCAGCAGCTCAGGACAGGGTACGCGCTATGGCTACACCTTC	CASSSGQGTRYGYTF
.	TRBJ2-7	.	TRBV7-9	TGTGCCAGCAGCTTAGCGCGCTCGATCCGTTACGAGCAGTACTTC	CASSLARSIRYEQYF
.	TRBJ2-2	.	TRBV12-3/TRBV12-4	TGTGCCAGCATGAGGGGTCCCGGGGAGCTGTTTTTT	CASMRGPGELFF
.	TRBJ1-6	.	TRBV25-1	TGTGCCAGCAGTGTAGGGGAGAATTCACCCCTCCACTTT	CASSVGENSPLHF
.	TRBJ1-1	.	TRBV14	TGTGCCAGCAGCCAAGTAGTGGCTTTCTTT	CASSQVVAFF
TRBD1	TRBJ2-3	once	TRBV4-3	TGCGCCAGCAGCCTGACTGGACAGGGGGTTTCAGATACGCAGTATTTT	CASSLTGQGVSDTQYF
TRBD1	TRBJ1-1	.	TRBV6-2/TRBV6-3	TGTGCCAGCAGTTACGGAGGCCCCGGGACAGGGGGCACTGAAGCTTTCTTT	CASSYGGPGTGGTEAFF
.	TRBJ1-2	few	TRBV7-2	TGTGCCAGCAGCTTAGGACAAGGGCGGGAAGGGGGGGGAGGCTACACCTTC	CASSLGQGREGGGGYTF
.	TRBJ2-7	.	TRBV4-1	TGCGCCAGCAGCCGCCTCTGGCAGGGGAAGCACGAGCAGTACTTC	CASSRLWQGKHEQYF
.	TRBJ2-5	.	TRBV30	TGTGCCTGGAGTGTAGGCTCAGAGACCCAGTACTTC	CAWSVGSETQYF
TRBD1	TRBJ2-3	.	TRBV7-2	TGTGCCAGCAGTCGTCCCGGGACAGGGAATACGCAGTATTTT	CASSRPGTGNTQYF
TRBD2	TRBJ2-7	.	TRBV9	TGTGCCAGCAGCGCGACTAGCGGGAGAGGATACGAGCAGTACTTC	CASSATSGRGYEQYF
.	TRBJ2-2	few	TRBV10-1	TGCGCCAGCAGTGAGTCGAAAACTCACGGGGAGCTGTTTTTT	CASSESKTHGELFF
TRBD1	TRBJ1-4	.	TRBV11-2	TGTGCCAGCAGCCCGACAGGGAGGGCTAATGAAAAACTGTTTTTT	CASSPTGRANEKLFF
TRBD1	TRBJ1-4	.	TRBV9	TGTGCCAGCAGCGTCCGACAGGGGGCGGGTGAAAAACTGTTTTTT	CASSVRQGAGEKLFF
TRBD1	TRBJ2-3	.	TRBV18	TGTGCCAGCTCACCAGAGAACAGGGGTACAGATACGCAGTATTTT	CASSPENRGTDTQYF
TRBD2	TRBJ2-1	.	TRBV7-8	TGTGCCAGCAGCCCCCCCGGGGGGATTACCTCCTACAATGAGCAGTTCTTC	CASSPPGGITSYNEQFF
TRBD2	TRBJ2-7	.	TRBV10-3	TGTGCCATCAGCCCCCGGGGAGCGGGAGAGCAGTACTTC	CAISPRGAGEQYF
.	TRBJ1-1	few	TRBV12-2	TGTGCAAGTCGCCCTCCAGGGTACACTGAAGCTTTCTTT	CASRPPGYTEAFF
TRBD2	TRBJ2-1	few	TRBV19	TGTGCCACCCTTCCGGCGGGAGAGGTGGGGAATGAGCAGTTCTTC	CATLPAGEVGNEQFF
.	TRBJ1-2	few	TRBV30	TGTGCCTGGAGCCTGGAAAGAAACTATGGCTACACCTTC	CAWSLERNYGYTF
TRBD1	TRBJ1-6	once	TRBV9	TGTGCCAGCAGCCCAAACGGACAGGCCATAAATTCACCCCTCCACTTT	CASSPNGQAINSPLHF
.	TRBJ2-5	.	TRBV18	TGTGCCAGCTCTCTTCAATACCAAGAGACCCAGTACTTC	CASSLQYQETQYF
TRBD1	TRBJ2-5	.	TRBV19	TGTGCCAGTAGTCTCCAGGGGGCTGTTGAGACCCAGTACTTC	CASSLQGAVETQYF
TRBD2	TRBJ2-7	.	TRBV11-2	TGTGCCAGCAGCTTTGACAACGGGAGGGACGAGCAGTACTTC	CASSFDNGRDEQYF
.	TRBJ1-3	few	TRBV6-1	TGTGCCAGCAGTGAAGCAAGGACAGCAGGAAACACCATATATTTT	CASSEARTAGNTIYF
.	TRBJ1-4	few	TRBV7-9	TGTGCCAGCAGCCCCAGAGCCGATGAAAAACTGTTTTTT	CASSPRADEKLFF
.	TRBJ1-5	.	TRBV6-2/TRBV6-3	TGTGCCAGCAGTCCCTCCCCAGGGCCCCAGCATTTT	CASSPSPGPQHF
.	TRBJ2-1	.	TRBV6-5	TGTGCCAGCAGTTACCAGGGCAGGCGATACAATGAGCAGTTCTTC	CASSYQGRRYNEQFF
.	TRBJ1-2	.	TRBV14	TGTGCCAGCAGCCAAGAAAGAAGGACTTCGGGCTATGGCTACACCTTC	CASSQERRTSGYGYTF
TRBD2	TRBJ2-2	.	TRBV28	TGTGCCAGCAGTACTAGCGGGATCGAGAACACCGGGGAGCTGTTTTTT	CASSTSGIENTGELFF
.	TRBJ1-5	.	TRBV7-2	TGTGCCAGCAGCTTAGGTTCCGGGGTAAGTCAGCCCCAGCATTTT	CASSLGSGVSQPQHF
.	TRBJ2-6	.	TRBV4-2	TGTGCCAGCAGCCAAGGGGGCCGCTTGAGCTCTGGGGCCAACGTCCTGACTTTC	CASSQGGRLSSGANVLTF
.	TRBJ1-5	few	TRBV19	TGTGCCAGTAGTATAGTAAGAGGGGACAATCAGCCCCAGCATTTT	CASSIVRGDNQPQHF
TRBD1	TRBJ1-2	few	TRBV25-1	TGTGCCAGCAGTGGAACAGGGGTGAGATATGGCTACACCTTC	CASSGTGVRYGYTF
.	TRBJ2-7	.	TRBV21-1	TGTGCCATCCTATATAAGGGGGCGGACGAGCAGTACTTC	CAILYKGADEQYF
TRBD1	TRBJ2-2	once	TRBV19	TGTGCCAGTAGTATAGGACAGGGGGTCGGGGAGCTGTTTTTT	CASSIGQGVGELFF
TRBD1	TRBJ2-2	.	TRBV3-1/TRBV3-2	TGTGCCAGCAGCCCCCGGACAGGGGCGATCGGGGAGCTGTTTTTT	CASSPRTGAIGELFF
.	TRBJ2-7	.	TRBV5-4	TGTGCCAGCAGCTCCCCAGGGTGGGCTAACGAGCAGTACTTC	CASSSPGWANEQYF
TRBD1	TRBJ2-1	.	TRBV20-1	TGCAGTGCCTTACAGGGGGTTGAGCAGTTCTTC	CSALQGVEQFF
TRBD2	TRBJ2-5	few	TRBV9	TGTGCCAGCAGCTCCCCGGGACTAGCGGGGGGGGGCGAGACCCAGTACTTC	CASSSPGLAGGGETQYF
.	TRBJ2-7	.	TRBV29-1	TGCAGCGTTGACCGATCAGGATTGGGCGAGCAGTACTTC	CSVDRSGLGEQYF
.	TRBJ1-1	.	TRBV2	TGTGCCAGCAGGAAAACAGTGATGAACACTGAAGCTTTCTTT	CASRKTVMNTEAFF
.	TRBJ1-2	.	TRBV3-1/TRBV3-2	TGTGCCAGCAGCCAAGCAGGATTCCCCTATGGCTACACCTTC	CASSQAGFPYGYTF
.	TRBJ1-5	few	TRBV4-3	TGCGCCAGCAGCCAAGGAGCGGGCAATCAGCCCCAGCATTTT	CASSQGAGNQPQHF
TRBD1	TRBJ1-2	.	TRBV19	TGTGCCAGTAGTATGGTCTACAGGGGGGACTATGGCTACACCTTC	CASSMVYRGDYGYTF
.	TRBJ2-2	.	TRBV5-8	TGTGCCAGCAGCTTGCCCCTGGAAGGGACTAACACCGGGGAGCTGTTTTTT	CASSLPLEGTNTGELFF
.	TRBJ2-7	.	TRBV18	TGTGCCAGCTCACCGACGGCGGAGACCTACGAGCAGTACTTC	CASSPTAETYEQYF
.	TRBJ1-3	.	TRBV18	TGTGCCAGCTCACCCTGGGAGTCGCCGACGGGAAACACCATATATTTT	CASSPWESPTGNTIYF
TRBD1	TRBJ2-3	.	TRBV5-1	TGCGCCAGCAGCTTGGACAGGGGCACTAGCACAGATACGCAGTATTTT	CASSLDRGTSTDTQYF
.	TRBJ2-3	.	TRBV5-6	TGTGCCAGCAGCTATGTGCGGGGCTTTAGCACAGATACGCAGTATTTT	CASSYVRGFSTDTQYF
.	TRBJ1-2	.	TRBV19	TGTGCCAGTAGTCGTCCGGGTTCGGAGGGTGGCTATGGCTACACCTTC	CASSRPGSEGGYGYTF